One sample yielded the 29 T cell receptor beta chains listed below, sequenced in a study of T and B cells in COVID-19 patients. From blood, about 220-500 ng of genomic DNA served as TRB template. TRB rearrangements were amplified by multiplex PCR with BIOMED2 TRB-A/B primers. Each CDR3 protein is one row after TCRdb ran MiXCR on the multiplex PCR reads. Of nearly 15,000 distinct CDR3 sequences in the sample, around 30% were seen once. The sequencing sample was made of blood. These receptors all come from a human donor who had recovered from COVID-19.

This chain uses TRBV7-9 with TRBJ1-6, with D hard to call. The CDR3 contains 14 residues. The germline V gene has CDR1 SEHNR and CDR2 FQNEAQ (reference sequence). Trimming took off 1 base at V and 6 bases at J, with 7 bases between the two ends. CDR3 nucleotide sequence: TGTGCCAGCAGCTTAGTACAGACTAATTCACCCCTCCACTTT. It codes for CASSLVQTNSPLHF.

This clonotype is termed medium-sized. The genes are TRBV29-1 and TRBJ2-3; 14 nucleotides align to TRBD2. Germline loops: CDR1 SQVTM, CDR2 ANQGSEA. This CDR3 has 19 amino acids. The J segment lost 0 bases and the V segment lost 3 bases, leaving 11 bases of the junction unmatched. The DNA of the CDR3 is TGCAGCGTTGATACGGAGGGGACTAGCGGGGGATATAGCACAGATACGCAGTATTTT. It is translated as CSVDTEGTSGGYSTDTQYF.

This clonotype rates as medium-sized. The V gene is TRBV11-3, the J gene TRBJ2-1; possibly TRBD1 or TRBD2 for D (6 bases each). Per the germline V gene, CDR1 is SGHNT and CDR2 is YENEEA. The germline V and J ends were trimmed by 8 bases and 11 bases, with 25 bases remaining between them. This CDR3 region has 15 residues. CDR3 sequence reads: CASRDSGTLANQQFF. In nucleotides, the CDR3 is TGTGCCAGCCGCGACTCCGGGACACTAGCTAACCAGCAGTTCTTC.

This clonotype was counted between two and nine times. The chain links TRBV12-3 or TRBV12-4 to TRBJ2-7, with 9 nucleotides matching TRBD2. The CDR3 loop spans 15 amino acids. V lost 5 bases and J lost 4; bases outside the gene matches: 9. The DNA of the CDR3 is TGTGCCAGCAGTACCTGGGGTAGCGGGAGTTACGAGCAGTACTTC. Translation gives CASSTWGSGSYEQYF.

In its sample, this clonotype is medium-sized. The gene calls are TRBV19 and TRBJ1-4, with no clear D. Deletions cut 6 bases from V and 3 bases from J, with 11 bases between. The CDR3 covers 14 residues. Germline V gene sequence: CDR1 LNHDA, CDR2 SQIVND (reference sequence). CDR3 in amino acids: CASRSIEANEKLFF. The CDR3 DNA reads as TGTGCCAGTAGGAGTATTGAAGCTAATGAAAAACTGTTTTTT. The complete variable domain, with remaining parts taken from reference TRBV19 and TRBJ1-4, reads DGGITQSPKYLFRKEGQNVTLSCEQNLNHDAMYWYRQDPGQGLRLIYYSQIVNDFQKGDIAEGYSVSREKKESFPLTVTSAQKNPTAFYLCASRSIEANEKLFFGSGTQLSVL.

This sequence joins TRBV6-5 and TRBJ2-7; D is perhaps TRBD1 (6 bases). The V gene's germline CDR1 is MNHEY and CDR2 SVGAGI. V was cut by 5 bases and J by 5 bases, with 10 bases left in between. The CDR3 length is 12 residues. The CDR3 protein is CASSVQGNEQYF. CDR3 sequence (DNA): TGTGCCAGCAGTGTACAGGGTAACGAGCAGTACTTC.

The chain links TRBV19 to TRBJ2-3; unclear D gene. Trimming took off 2 bases at V and 4 bases at J, with 7 bases between the two ends. The CDR3 runs 13 residues. Per germline, CDR1 LNHDA and CDR2 SQIVND (reference sequence). CDR3 sequence: CASSIRQADTQYF. The CDR3 DNA reads TGTGCCAGTAGTATACGGCAGGCAGATACGCAGTATTTT.

This clonotype was counted only a few times. This sequence joins TRBV6-5 and TRBJ2-1; 9 bases agree with TRBD1. Germline-derived CDR1 and CDR2 are MNHEY and SVGAGI. This CDR3 comprises 15 residues. Trimming removed 6 bases from V and 6 bases from J; junction bases left unmatched: 9. The CDR3 spells CASRRQGVIVNEQFF. CDR3 DNA: TGTGCCAGCAGACGACAGGGGGTTATCGTCAATGAGCAGTTCTTC.

This clonotype occurred a few times. This rearrangement joins TRBV6-5 to TRBJ1-1, with D possibly matching TRBD1 (5 bases). There are 14 residues in the CDR3. Trimming stripped 2 bases from V and 0 bases from J, with 7 bases between. Germline values: CDR1 MNHEY, CDR2 SVGAGI. This CDR3 reads CASSYGGMNTEAFF. The CDR3 bases are TGTGCCAGCAGTTACGGGGGGATGAACACTGAAGCTTTCTTT.

This clonotype rates as medium-sized. This CDR3 reads CASSISLAGEDEQFF. The CDR3 bases are TGTGCCAGTAGTATCTCACTAGCGGGAGAAGATGAGCAGTTCTTC. The chain joins TRBV19 to TRBJ2-1, with TRBD2 identical over 11 bases. CDR3 length: 15 residues. V trimming: 3 bases; J trimming: 8 bases; junction bases outside the gene matches: 6. Germline V lookup: CDR1 LNHDA, CDR2 SQIVND (reference sequence).

J is TRBJ2-5 and V is TRBV5-1; tentatively, D is TRBD1 or TRBD2 (6 bases each). Trimming removed 3 bases at V and 2 bases at J, with 8 bases between. The CDR3 is 13 amino acids. The V gene's germline CDR1 is SGHRS and CDR2 YFSETQ. The CDR3 loop is CASSSGAQETQYF. Here the CDR3 DNA reads TGCGCCAGCAGCTCGGGGGCACAAGAGACCCAGTACTTC.

This clonotype was observed a few times. The V and J genes are TRBV5-4 and TRBJ1-4, with D hard to call. Trimming left V 1 base short and J 6 bases short, with 7 bases between. The CDR3 sequence is 13 residues long. Germline CDR1 reads SGHNT; CDR2 reads YYREEE (reference sequence). The DNA of the CDR3 is TGTGCCAGCAGCTTGAAGTCAGATGAAAAACTGTTTTTT. This gives the protein CASSLKSDEKLFF.

The chain uses TRBV6-5 and TRBJ2-1, with D perhaps matching TRBD2 (5 bases). CDR3 length: 19 amino acids. Trimming shortened V by 7 bases and J by 0 bases, and 25 bases separated the two germline ends. Per the germline V gene, CDR1 is MNHEY and CDR2 is SVGAGI. CDR3 coding DNA: TGTGCCAGCAAACCCAGCGCGGGTCCCTCATTGATCTCCTACAATGAGCAGTTCTTC. Translated: CASKPSAGPSLISYNEQFF.

This clonotype was counted a few times. The J gene is TRBJ2-3, the V gene TRBV12-3 or TRBV12-4; D not resolved. The CDR3 spans 13 residues. V shed 7 bases and J shed 5 bases, with 13 bases lying between them. CDR3: CASTPWKIDTQYF. DNA of the CDR3: TGTGCCAGCACCCCTTGGAAAATAGATACGCAGTATTTT.

By share, this clonotype ranks as medium-sized (0.01 to 0.1%). The DNA for the CDR3 is TGTGCCAGCAGCCCTAGTAGGCCCAGGGACACTGAAGCTTTCTTT. Amino acid sequence: CASSPSRPRDTEAFF. V and J are TRBV11-3 and TRBJ1-1; D might be TRBD1 (5 bases). This CDR3 is 15 amino acids long. Per the germline V gene, CDR1 is SGHNT and CDR2 is YENEEA. The V and J ends lost 5 bases and 3 bases respectively, with 16 bases between them.

The chain joins TRBV30 to TRBJ2-5; D may be TRBD1 or TRBD2 (5 bases each). The CDR3 runs 14 residues. Trimming shortened V by 3 bases and J by 7 bases, and 18 bases separated the two germline ends. CDR1 is GTSNPN, CDR2 SVGIG, per germline (reference sequence). This chain's CDR3 is CAWSQTSGPGTQYF. CDR3 sequence (DNA): TGTGCCTGGAGCCAAACCTCGGGGCCTGGGACCCAGTACTTC.

Within the sample, this clonotype is medium-sized. The genes are TRBV27 and TRBJ2-1; D assignment may be TRBD1 or TRBD2 (5 bases each). Between the trimmed V and J ends, which lost 5 bases and 6 bases, there was a span of 17 bases. Germline V gene sequence: CDR1 MNHEY, CDR2 SMNVEV (reference sequence). The CDR3 extends over 15 amino acids. Here the CDR3 reads CASSPRGAIPNEQFF. CDR3 nucleotides: TGTGCCAGCAGTCCCCGGGGCGCAATCCCCAATGAGCAGTTCTTC.

There are a few counts of this clonotype. The CDR3 region is CASSYSKGTHSGANVLTF. CDR3 DNA sequence: TGTGCCAGCAGTTACTCGAAGGGAACCCACTCTGGGGCCAACGTCCTGACTTTC. This rearrangement joins TRBV6-6 to TRBJ2-6; D ambiguous. V lost 0 bases and J 0 bases, leaving 12 bases between the germline ends. Germline assignment: CDR1 MNHNY and CDR2 SVGAGI (reference sequence). The CDR3 has 18 amino acids.

This clonotype is judged medium-sized. The J gene is TRBJ2-2, the V gene TRBV15, with D maybe TRBD2 (5 bases). The CDR3 is made up of 13 amino acids. V lost 5 bases and J 8 bases, leaving 12 bases between the germline ends. CDR1 is LNHNV, CDR2 YYDKDF, per germline (reference sequence). The CDR3, as DNA: TGTGCCACCAGCCCGAGGGCCAAGGGGGAGCTGTTTTTT. This translates into CATSPRAKGELFF. The whole variable domain, remainder taken from reference TRBV15 and TRBJ2-2, is DAMVIQNPRYQVTQFGKPVTLSCSQTLNHNVMYWYQQKSSQAPKLLFHYYDKDFNNEADTPDNFQSRRPNTSFCFLDIRSPGLGDTAMYLCATSPRAKGELFFGEGSRLTVL.

To note about this clonotype: A junction end diverges from the germline sequence, so it may reflect a read error. V and J are TRBV12-3 or TRBV12-4 and TRBJ2-1; 14 nucleotides align to TRBD2. CDR3 length: 13 amino acids. CDR3 DNA sequence: TGTGCCAGCAGCGGACTAGCGGGAGGTGAGCGGTTCTTC. Translation: CASSGLAGGERFF.

The chain joins TRBV11-3 to TRBJ1-1, with D maybe TRBD1 (5 bases). CDR3 length: 12 residues. Germline CDR1 and CDR2: SGHNT and YENEEA. V lost 8 bases, J lost 6 bases, and 13 bases lay in between. This CDR3 reads CASGGDRSEAFF. The CDR3 DNA follows: TGTGCCAGCGGAGGGGACCGATCTGAAGCTTTCTTT.

This clonotype was seen only a few times. This chain uses TRBV5-6 with TRBJ1-6; TRBD1 agrees at 8 bases. Germline V CDR1 and CDR2: SGHDT, YYEEEE. V shed 4 bases, J shed 7 bases, and the junction held 19 bases outside the gene matches. The CDR3 contains 19 residues. The CDR3 DNA reads TGTGCCAGCAGCCTTCGAAAAACCGGGCAGGGGGCTGGCAATTCACCCCTCCACTTT. It specifies CASSLRKTGQGAGNSPLHF.

This clonotype was observed a handful of times. This chain connects TRBV5-1 to TRBJ2-1, with a tentative D call TRBD1 (5 bases). Germline values: CDR1 SGHRS, CDR2 YFSETQ. The CDR3 length is 13 residues. V lost 3 bases to trimming and J lost 4 bases, with 8 bases between them. The CDR3 loop is CASSSDSYNEQFF. The CDR3 DNA sequence: TGCGCCAGCAGCTCTGACAGTTACAATGAGCAGTTCTTC.

Points on this clonotype: A much larger clone differs from this one at a single base, so this may be a read error. The gene calls are TRBV13 and TRBJ2-7, with TRBD2 matching over 7 bases. Trimming cost V 5 bases and J 4 bases; bases outside gene matches: 8. This CDR3 region has 14 residues. In germline, CDR1 is PRHDT, CDR2 FYEKMQ (reference sequence). CDR3 sequence reads: CASSPSGNEYEQYF. CDR3 nucleotide sequence: TGTGCCAGCAGCCCGAGCGGGAACGAGTACGAGCAGTACTTC. The full variable domain, its missing parts supplied by reference TRBV13 and TRBJ2-7, is AAGVIQSPRHLIKEKRETATLKCYPIPRHDTVYWYQQGPGQDPQFLISFYEKMQSDKGSIPDRFSAQQFSDYHSELNMSSLELGDSALYFCASSPSGNEYEQYFGPGTRLTVT.

There are a few counts of this clonotype. The chain couples TRBV6-6 to TRBJ2-1; TRBD2 matches 11 bases. Germline lookup yields CDR1 MNHNY and CDR2 SVGAGI (reference sequence). CDR3 length: 16 amino acids. V trimming: 5 bases; J trimming: 6 bases; junction bases outside the gene matches: 9. CDR3: CASSRTSGGLSNEQFF. CDR3 coding DNA: TGTGCCAGCAGTAGAACTAGCGGGGGCCTAAGCAATGAGCAGTTCTTC.

The gene calls are TRBV11-1 and TRBJ2-5; D may correspond to TRBD1 or TRBD2 (5 bases each). With 6 bases removed from V and 7 bases from J, the gap between germline ends came to 21 bases. CDR1 is SGHAT, CDR2 FQDESV, per germline (reference sequence). This CDR3 contains 15 residues. CDR3 sequence (DNA): TGTGCCAGCAGGCGTACCGGGACCAGCTACGGGACCCAGTACTTC. Its translation is CASRRTGTSYGTQYF.

The rearrangement joins TRBV20-1 to TRBJ2-5; TRBD1 agrees at 9 bases. V dropped 3 bases and J dropped 3; count of bases not matched to a gene: 5. Germline CDR1 and CDR2: DFQATT and SNEGSKA (reference sequence). The CDR3 loop spans 14 amino acids. CDR3 residues: CSARSTGGKETQYF. CDR3 nucleotide sequence: TGCAGTGCTAGGTCGACAGGGGGGAAAGAGACCCAGTACTTC.

This clonotype was counted between two and nine times. V usage is TRBV12-3 or TRBV12-4 and J usage is TRBJ1-1; D gene ambiguous. CDR3 length equals 12 residues. Deletions cut 3 bases from V and 11 bases from J, with 13 bases between. The CDR3 sequence is CASSLSGSEAFF. CDR3 nucleotides: TGTGCCAGCAGTTTGAGTGGCAGTGAGGCTTTCTTT.

This clonotype was seen more than once but under ten times. The chain has TRBV18 and TRBJ1-3; tentatively, D is TRBD1 (5 bases). The CDR3 extends over 16 amino acids. The germline V and J ends were trimmed by 3 bases and 4 bases, with 16 bases remaining between them. Looked up from germline, CDR1 is KGHSH and CDR2 is LQKENI. The CDR3 loop is CASSPSGTAAGNTIYF. DNA for the CDR3: TGTGCCAGCTCACCCTCCGGGACCGCGGCGGGAAACACCATATATTTT.